The 14 T cell receptor beta chains below come from one sample, sequenced in a study of blood T cell repertoires in COVID-19. Sequencing used immunoSEQ multiplex PCR; TCRdb keeps in-frame clones, though not all of them. Counted here are 200,000 or so clones, about 82% occurring once; the ten biggest clones make up 4.5% to 5.5%. The sample was peripheral blood. The source is a woman under 40 with acute or convalescent COVID-19.

As DNA, the CDR3 is TGTGCCAGCAGTTTGGATTCGGTGGGACAGGGTTGGATGAACACTGAAGCTTTCTTT. Residues: CASSLDSVGQGWMNTEAFF. The chain uses TRBV28 and TRBJ1-1; 9 bases line up with TRBD1. Germline V gene sequence: CDR1 MDHEN, CDR2 SYDVKM. V was clipped by 3 bases and J by 0 bases; unmatched bases: 14. CDR3 size: 19 residues.

The chain links TRBV7-8 to TRBJ2-1; the match to TRBD1 covers 11 bases. Unmatched junction bases numbered 8, after V lost 5 bases and J lost 5 bases. Germline V gene sequence: CDR1 SGHVS, CDR2 FQNEAQ. CDR3 size: 16 residues. The DNA for the CDR3 is TGTGCCAGCAGCCGAGGCCCGGGACAGGGGGACAATGAGCAGTTCTTC. Encoded protein: CASSRGPGQGDNEQFF.

The CDR3 DNA reads as TGTGCCAGCTCATCCGACAGGAGCAATCAGCCCCAGCATTTT. It is translated as CASSSDRSNQPQHF. V is TRBV18 and J is TRBJ1-5, with D tentatively TRBD1 (6 bases). Germline assignment: CDR1 KGHSH and CDR2 LQKENI. Trimming removed 5 bases from V and 1 base from J, with 9 bases in between. This CDR3 comprises 14 residues.

The chain carries TRBV28 and TRBJ1-3, with 7 bases matching TRBD1. CDR1 is MDHEN and CDR2 is SYDVKM in the germline V gene. The CDR3 consists of 15 residues. With 5 bases clipped from V and 2 bases from J, the junction kept 6 bases outside the gene matches. CDR3 loop: CASSITGDAGNTIYF. For the CDR3, the DNA is TGTGCCAGCAGTATTACAGGGGACGCTGGAAACACCATATATTTT. The full variable domain, completed using reference TRBV28 and TRBJ1-3, is DVKVTQSSRYLVKRTGEKVFLECVQDMDHENMFWYRQDPGLGLRLIYFSYDVKMKEKGDIPEGYSVSREKKERFSLILESASTNQTSMYLCASSITGDAGNTIYFGEGSWLTVV.

The chain employs TRBV28 and TRBJ2-3, with TRBD2 matching 7 bases. This CDR3 has 16 amino acids. Germline assignment: CDR1 MDHEN and CDR2 SYDVKM. The V and J ends lost 2 bases and 2 bases, in that order; junction bases with no gene match: 7. CDR3 in DNA: TGTGCCAGCAGTTTAATCCCGGGAGGCCCCACAGATACGCAGTATTTT. Amino acids: CASSLIPGGPTDTQYF.

The rearrangement uses TRBV5-6 and TRBJ1-1; D is uncertain. In germline, CDR1 is SGHDT, CDR2 YYEEEE. Trimming took off 2 bases at V and 7 bases at J, with 9 bases between the two ends. CDR3 length equals 12 residues. DNA for the CDR3: TGTGCCAGCAGCTTAGTTTCGCGTGAAGCTTTCTTT. Its protein is CASSLVSREAFF.

This clone has a single count. The CDR3 is CASSLSSPGGEAFF. The CDR3 DNA reads TGTGCCAGCAGTTTAAGTTCCCCGGGTGGGGAAGCTTTCTTT. The rearrangement joins TRBV28 to TRBJ1-1; no clear D gene. V lost 2 bases and J lost 8, with 15 bases in between. The CDR3 is 14 amino acids. Per the germline V gene, CDR1 is MDHEN and CDR2 is SYDVKM.

This chain links TRBV28 with TRBJ1-1, with 7 positions matching TRBD1. Germline CDR1 reads MDHEN; CDR2 reads SYDVKM. This CDR3 has 17 residues. The V gene end was trimmed by 7 bases and the J gene end by 5 bases; junction bases not matched to a gene: 19. The CDR3: CASTPIGQGQRRTEAFF. The CDR3 DNA is TGTGCCAGCACCCCTATTGGCCAGGGACAGCGACGAACTGAAGCTTTCTTT.

This clone has more than one count but fewer than ten. The V and J genes are TRBV5-5 and TRBJ1-6; the match to TRBD1 covers 10 bases. Germline CDR1 reads SGHKS; CDR2 reads YYEKEE (reference sequence). With 4 bases clipped from V and 7 bases from J, the junction kept 5 bases outside the gene matches. The CDR3 runs 15 residues. CDR3 DNA sequence: TGTGCCAGCAGCGGGGGGACAGGGGAAAATTCACCCCTCCACTTT. Its protein is CASSGGTGENSPLHF.

The V call is TRBV7-2, the J call TRBJ2-5; D not resolved. CDR1 is SGHTA, CDR2 FQGNSA, per germline. CDR3 length equals 13 residues. V shed 1 base and J shed 2 bases, with 5 bases lying between them. The DNA of the CDR3 is TGTGCCAGCAGCTTAGTTCCACAAGAGACCCAGTACTTC. The encoded protein is CASSLVPQETQYF.

J is TRBJ1-1 and V is TRBV7-8; TRBD1 matches 7 bases. This CDR3 spans 17 amino acids. From germline, CDR1 is SGHVS and CDR2 FQNEAQ. The junction had 13 bases not matched to a gene; V was cut back by 1 base and J by 5 bases. The CDR3 spells CASSLVAVGGAETEAFF. Written as DNA, the CDR3 is TGTGCCAGCAGCTTAGTAGCGGTAGGGGGCGCAGAGACTGAAGCTTTCTTT.

The gene calls are TRBV5-6 and TRBJ2-3; 10 bases align to TRBD2. The junction had 3 bases not matched to a gene; V was cut back by 2 bases and J by 0 bases. CDR1 and CDR2 (germline): SGHDT, YYEEEE. The CDR3 covers 16 residues. CDR3 sequence reads: CASSFGLAESTDTQYF. As DNA, the CDR3 is TGTGCCAGCAGCTTCGGACTAGCGGAGAGCACAGATACGCAGTATTTT.

The CDR3 here is CASSDRNNYGYTF. The CDR3 DNA reads as TGTGCCAGCAGTGACAGGAACAACTATGGCTACACCTTC. The rearrangement uses TRBV27 and TRBJ1-2; possible D gene TRBD1, 6 bases. Germline V CDR1 and CDR2: MNHEY, SMNVEV (reference sequence). Trimming shortened V by 5 bases and J by 2 bases, and 9 bases separated the two germline ends. This CDR3 is 13 amino acids long.

The chain couples TRBV21-1 to TRBJ2-7; no check of the table's D call, TRBD1, against the DNA was made. TRBV21-1 is given as a pseudogene. This CDR3 region has 14 residues. CDR3 protein: CASTIRDREDEQYF. The CDR3 DNA reads TGTGCCAGCACCATACGGGACAGGGAGGACGAGCAGTACTTC.